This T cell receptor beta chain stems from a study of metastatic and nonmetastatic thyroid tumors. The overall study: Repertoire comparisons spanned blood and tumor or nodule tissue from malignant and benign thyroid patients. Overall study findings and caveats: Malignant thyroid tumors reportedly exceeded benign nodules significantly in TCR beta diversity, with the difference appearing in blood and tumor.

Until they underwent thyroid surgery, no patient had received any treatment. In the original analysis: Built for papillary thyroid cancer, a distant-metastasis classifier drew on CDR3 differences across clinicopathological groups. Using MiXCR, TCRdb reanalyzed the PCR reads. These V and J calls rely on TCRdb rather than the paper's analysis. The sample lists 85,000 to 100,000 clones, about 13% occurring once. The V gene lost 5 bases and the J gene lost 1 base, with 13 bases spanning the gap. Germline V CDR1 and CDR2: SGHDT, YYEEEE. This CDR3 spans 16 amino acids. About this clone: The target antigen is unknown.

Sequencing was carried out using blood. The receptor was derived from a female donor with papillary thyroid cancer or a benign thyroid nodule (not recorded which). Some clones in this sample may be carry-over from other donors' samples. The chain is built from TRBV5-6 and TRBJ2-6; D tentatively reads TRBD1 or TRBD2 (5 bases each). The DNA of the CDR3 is TGTGCCAGCAGGTGGGGACCCTCGTCTGGGGCCAACGTCCTGACTTTC. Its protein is CASRWGPSSGANVLTF. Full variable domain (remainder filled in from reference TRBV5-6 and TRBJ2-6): DAGVTQSPTHLIKTRGQQVTLRCSPKSGHDTVSWYQQALGQGPQFIFQYYEEEERQRGNFPDRFSGHQFPNYSSELNVNALLLGDSALYLCASRWGPSSGANVLTFGAGSRLTVL.